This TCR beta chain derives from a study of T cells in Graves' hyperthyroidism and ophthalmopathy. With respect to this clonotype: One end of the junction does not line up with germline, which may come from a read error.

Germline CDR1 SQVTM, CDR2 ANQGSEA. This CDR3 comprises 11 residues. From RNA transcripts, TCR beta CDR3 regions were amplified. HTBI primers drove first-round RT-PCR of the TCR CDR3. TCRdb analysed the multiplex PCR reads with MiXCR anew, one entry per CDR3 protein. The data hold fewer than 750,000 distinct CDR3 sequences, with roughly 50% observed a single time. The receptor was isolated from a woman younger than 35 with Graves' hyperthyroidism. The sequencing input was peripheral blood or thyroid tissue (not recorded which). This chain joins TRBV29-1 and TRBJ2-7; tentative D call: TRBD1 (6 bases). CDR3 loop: CSQGTSYKQYF. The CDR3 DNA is TGCAGCCAGGGGACCTCCTACAAGCAGTACTTC.